This TCR beta chain was identified in a study of Ad26.COV2.S vaccination and SARS-CoV-2 variants. At the level of the study: Within the COV1001 Ad26.COV2.S trial arm, the donor was enrolled. In the study, Ad26.COV2.S was injected intramuscularly once, or twice 56 days apart. Points from the study as a whole: Comparability of non-spike TCR breadth was observed across vaccine and placebo recipients.

Documented treatment: roughly 18 received Ad26.COV2.S at low or high dose, single or two shots; roughly five received placebo; per-sample allocation not given. Sample collection was performed on day 63 after the first vaccine or placebo injection. At a Boston site, the person donating was an adult of 18-55 years. The repertoire was sequenced with immunoSEQ multiplex PCR; TCRdb's copy has only in-frame clones and lacks some. The table has some 370,000 clones, approximately 83% seen once. V lost 0 bases to trimming and J lost 5 bases, with 11 bases between them. CDR1 is SGHRS and CDR2 is YFSETQ in the germline V gene. The CDR3 loop spans 14 amino acids. Notes on this clone: The antigen remains undetermined.

Sequencing was performed on peripheral blood, taken in a trial of Ad26.COV2.S vaccine versus placebo. This chain connects TRBV5-1 to TRBJ1-2; no reliable D call. The clonotype was recovered from a person between 18 and 65 years old who received the Ad26.COV2.S COVID-19 vaccine or a placebo. The CDR3 DNA reads as TGCGCCAGCAGCTTGGCCGGCGGGGAGTATGGCTACACCTTC. Residues: CASSLAGGEYGYTF.